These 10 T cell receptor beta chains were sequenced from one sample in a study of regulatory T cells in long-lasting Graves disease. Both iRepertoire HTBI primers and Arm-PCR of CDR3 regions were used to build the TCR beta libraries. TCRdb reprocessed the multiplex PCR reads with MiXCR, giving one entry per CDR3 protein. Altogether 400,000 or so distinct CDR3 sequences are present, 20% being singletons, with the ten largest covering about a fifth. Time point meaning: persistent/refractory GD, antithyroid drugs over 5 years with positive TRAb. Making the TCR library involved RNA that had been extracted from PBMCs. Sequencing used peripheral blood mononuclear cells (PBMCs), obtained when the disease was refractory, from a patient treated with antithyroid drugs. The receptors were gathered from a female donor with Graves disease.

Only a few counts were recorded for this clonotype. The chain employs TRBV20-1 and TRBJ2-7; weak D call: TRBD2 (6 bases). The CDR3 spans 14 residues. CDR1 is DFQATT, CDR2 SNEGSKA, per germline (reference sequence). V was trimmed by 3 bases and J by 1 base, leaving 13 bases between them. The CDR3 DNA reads TGCAGTGCTAGTTTCGCGGGGCCTTCCTACGAGCAGTACTTC. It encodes CSASFAGPSYEQYF.

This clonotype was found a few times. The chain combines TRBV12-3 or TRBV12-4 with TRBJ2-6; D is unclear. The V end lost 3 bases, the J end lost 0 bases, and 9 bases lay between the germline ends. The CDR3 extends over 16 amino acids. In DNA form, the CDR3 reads TGTGCCAGCAGTTTTGGCGCCATCTCTGGGGCCAACGTCCTGACTTTC. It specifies CASSFGAISGANVLTF.

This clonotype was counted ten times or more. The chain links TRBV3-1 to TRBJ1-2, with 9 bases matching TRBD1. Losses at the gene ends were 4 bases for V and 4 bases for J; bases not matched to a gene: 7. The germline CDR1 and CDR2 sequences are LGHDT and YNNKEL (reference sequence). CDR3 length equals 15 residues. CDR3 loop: CASSPRWGQGYGYTF. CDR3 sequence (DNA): TGTGCCAGCAGCCCCCGGTGGGGACAGGGCTATGGCTACACCTTC.

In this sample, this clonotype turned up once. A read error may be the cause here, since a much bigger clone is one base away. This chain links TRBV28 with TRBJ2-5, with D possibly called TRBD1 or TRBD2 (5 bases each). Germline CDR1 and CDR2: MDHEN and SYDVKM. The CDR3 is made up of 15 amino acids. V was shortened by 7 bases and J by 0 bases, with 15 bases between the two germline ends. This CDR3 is CASTNGAEYQETQYF. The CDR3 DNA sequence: TGTGCCAGCACTAACGGGGCAGAGTACCAAGAGACCCAGTACTTC.

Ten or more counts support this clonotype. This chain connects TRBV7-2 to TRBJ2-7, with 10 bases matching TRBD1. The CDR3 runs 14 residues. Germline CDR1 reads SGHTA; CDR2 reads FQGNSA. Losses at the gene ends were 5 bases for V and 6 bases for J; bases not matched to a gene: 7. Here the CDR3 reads CASSQGTGVVEQYF. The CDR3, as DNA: TGTGCCAGCAGCCAAGGGACAGGGGTTGTCGAGCAGTACTTC.

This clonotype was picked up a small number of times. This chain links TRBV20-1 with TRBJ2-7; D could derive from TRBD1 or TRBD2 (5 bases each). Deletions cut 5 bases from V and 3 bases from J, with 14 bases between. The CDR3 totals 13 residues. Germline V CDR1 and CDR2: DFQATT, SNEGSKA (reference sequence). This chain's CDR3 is CSAPGRGGYEQYF. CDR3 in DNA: TGCAGTGCTCCCGGACGGGGCGGCTACGAGCAGTACTTC.

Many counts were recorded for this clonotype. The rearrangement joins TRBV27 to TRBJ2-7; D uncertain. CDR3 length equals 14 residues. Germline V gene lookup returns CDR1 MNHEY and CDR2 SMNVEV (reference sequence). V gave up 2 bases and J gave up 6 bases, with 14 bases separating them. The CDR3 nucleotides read TGTGCCAGCAGTTTAAATAGCAACCTTCGCGAGCAGTACTTC. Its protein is CASSLNSNLREQYF.

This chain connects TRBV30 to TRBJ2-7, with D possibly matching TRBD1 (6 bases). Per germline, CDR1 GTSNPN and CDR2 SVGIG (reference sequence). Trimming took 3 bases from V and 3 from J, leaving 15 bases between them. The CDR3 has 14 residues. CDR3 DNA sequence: TGTGCCTGGAGCCTCACAGGGCTGGGCTACGAGCAGTACTTC. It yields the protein CAWSLTGLGYEQYF. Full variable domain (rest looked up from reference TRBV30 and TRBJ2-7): SQTIHQWPATLVQPVGSPLSLECTVEGTSNPNLYWYRQAAGRGLQLLFYSVGIGQISSEVPQNLSASRPQDRQFILSSKKLLLSDSGFYLCAWSLTGLGYEQYFGPGTRLTVT.

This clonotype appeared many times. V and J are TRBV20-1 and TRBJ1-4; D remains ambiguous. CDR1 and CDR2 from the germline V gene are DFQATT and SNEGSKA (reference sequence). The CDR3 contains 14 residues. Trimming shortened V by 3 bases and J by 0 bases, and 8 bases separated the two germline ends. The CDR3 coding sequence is TGCAGTGCTAGGCCAAGCGCAACTAATGAAAAACTGTTTTTT. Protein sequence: CSARPSATNEKLFF.

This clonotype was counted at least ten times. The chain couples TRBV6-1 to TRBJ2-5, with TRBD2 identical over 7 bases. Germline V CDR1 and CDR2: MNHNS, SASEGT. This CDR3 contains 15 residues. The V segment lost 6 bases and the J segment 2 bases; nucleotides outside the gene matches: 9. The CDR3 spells CASSEYSGSQETQYF. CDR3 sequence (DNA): TGTGCCAGCAGCGAATATAGCGGGTCACAAGAGACCCAGTACTTC.